Below, one T cell receptor (beta chain) is given with its context. What antigen it recognizes has not been identified. Per-nucleotide qualities are absent, and no much larger clonotype sits a single base away. The cohort comprised approximately 700 healthy bone marrow donors. All cohort members were sampled while nominally healthy, although unrecorded immune exposures were likely present. The donor tested CMV seropositive, placing the donor among the 290 or so seropositive members of the cohort. Each donor provided a peripheral blood sample, and peripheral blood mononuclear cells were used for TCR beta sequencing. Genomic DNA extraction from the blood cell samples was performed with the Qiagen DNeasy Blood Extraction Kit. V is clipped by 6 bases and J by 5 bases, and the sequence between their germline boundaries is 8 bases long. Based on the germline V gene, the CDR1 and CDR2 sequences are LGHNT and FRNRAP. The CDR3 sequence holds 11 residues, the cysteine and phenylalanine included. CDR3 DNA only is kept here, 33 bases in frame from base 1.

Libraries were made using the immunoSEQ multiplex PCR assay. A mixture of 60 forward primers for TCR Vbeta segments and 13 reverse primers for TCR Jbeta segments was used in the multiplex PCR. The CDR3 region of rearranged TCR beta genes was amplified from genomic DNA with a multiplex PCR assay. On the Illumina HiSeq System, the amplified TCR beta libraries were sequenced as 87-base-pair reads. The paper's data handling went like this. Across the roughly 700 repertoires, a later analysis counted tens of millions of unique TCR beta chains, approximately 10 million of which were shared by at least two donors. A nearest-neighbor algorithm error-corrected the raw reads and collapsed the reads into unique sequences, merging closely related sequences to remove PCR and sequencing errors. Alignment of CDR3 sequences to IMGT reference sequences was used to assign V, D and J gene segments. For a sequence to be retained, a match of at least six nucleotides was required to both a V gene segment and a J gene segment. Rearrangements were called productive when the CDR3 lacked stop codons and stayed in frame with V and J; all others were non-productive. CDR3 was defined according to IMGT convention as the region running from the second conserved V-encoded cysteine to the conserved J-encoded phenylalanine. Sequences without an unambiguous match to a single V gene segment were excluded from the earlier analysis of about 640 of the donors. In an earlier analysis of several hundred of the donors, V segments were called functional above 56.7% productive rearrangements and were called segregating when the between-donor standard deviation exceeded 5%. A statistical classification framework was built for diagnosing cytomegalovirus status from the catalog of TCR beta chain sequences. In a later analysis, V and J genes were assigned by comparing TCR nucleotide sequences against IMGT/GENE-DB human TR gene sequences. Using the TCRdist pipeline, a later analysis assigned CDR3 sequences along with most-parsimonious VDJ recombination scenarios. In a later analysis, each TCR beta chain was defined by its CDR3 amino acid sequence together with its V-gene family, and reads lacking a unique V-gene family were excluded. In a later analysis, fewer than 650 highly shared, low-generation-probability nucleotide sequences were removed to address suspected cross-contamination and a sequencing artifact. For each public chain, a later analysis derived a clonal expansion index from normalized ranks of inferred template counts within each repertoire. In a later analysis, generation probabilities were computed with a VDJ recombination model fitted to out-of-frame rearrangements, and the resulting probabilities were checked against IGoR. A later analysis scored TCR-TCR, TCR-HLA and TCR-CMV co-occurrence with hypergeometric tests, applying a repertoire-size bias correction to TCR pairs. In a later analysis, false discovery rates were estimated by permuting HLA or CMV assignments 20 times. A later analysis grouped co-occurring TCRs with DBSCAN, adding TCRdist sequence similarity when clustering within HLA-allele-positive subsets. Repertoires with fewer than 30,000 or more than 120,000 public chains, plus five repertoires with anomalous nucleotide sharing, were excluded from co-occurrence clustering. The immuneACCESS repertoire file appears here via TCRdb, limited to in-frame rearrangements. These files lack a portion of the clones; in checked studies, under half of the deficit traces to unresolved V genes, and the cause of the others is not known. V, J and clone size are taken as reported in that table, and D and trimming were inferred from the DNA itself. Across this sample there are about 99,000 clones, with approximately 81% seen only once. The leading ten clones occupy 3% to 4% of the sample.

These data originate in a study of cytomegalovirus exposure and HLA in healthy donors (dated by TCRdb to about 2017). As for the study more broadly: In an earlier analysis of under 600 of the donors, 276 Gb of sequence data and 90 million to 130 million unique TCR beta sequences from about 190 million T cells were reported. Of the 350 to 450 genotyped donors, 80% to 90% were placed in the genetic ancestry cluster associated with self-reported Caucasian donors. Across roughly 420 genotyped donors of the cohort, an average of about 240,000 unique TCR beta nucleotide sequences per donor were sequenced, and approximately 19% of those sequences were non-productive. Roughly 5 DR-DQ haplotypes were treated as single units for association and clustering because of strong linkage in the cohort. A later genetic analysis used genome-wide SNP genotypes for about three fifths of the roughly 700 donors, treating that subset as a discovery cohort. HLA typing covered class I and class II loci at four-digit resolution. In addition to the first cohort of around 670 subjects, a separate validation cohort of 120 different subjects was used. The later analysis used no new phenotypic data to find candidate immune exposures, relying instead on TCR beta sequences and their occurrence across donors. The number of typed donors differed by locus: about 620-630 for A, B, C, DRB1 and DQB1; some 500 for DQA1; fewer than 610 for DPA1; and roughly 470 for DPB1. The study used immunosequencing to profile the T cell repertoires of more than 650 subjects and linked those repertoires to cytomegalovirus serostatus. Donor age, sex, ethnicity and CMV serostatus were compiled together with the repertoire data. An earlier analysis of approximately 500 of the donors applied high-throughput TCR beta sequencing to assess whether each TCR beta V gene segment acted as functional or pseudogenic. The study aimed to test whether signatures of past pathogen exposure could be identified by cataloging public T cell receptors. An early release covering just under 650 HLA-typed donors comprised 250 to 350 gigabases of sequencing data and roughly 86 million unique TCR sequences. All discovery cohort repertoires had been generated on a single sequencing platform. A later analysis re-analyzed previously published TCR beta repertoires from 600 to 850 donors and added high-resolution HLA genotyping to study TCR occurrence patterns. The study combined high-throughput TCR immunosequencing, statistical association of individual TCRs with disease status, and machine learning to predict cytomegalovirus infection status. Study-wide findings and limitations: The study gave a list of 150 to 200 TCR beta chains associated with cytomegalovirus. The cohort was sequenced for TCR beta chains only, and without alpha or paired-chain data the features that could be detected were limited. In vitro tests confirmed that a few of the cytomegalovirus-associated TCR beta chains recognize cytomegalovirus antigens. Correlated functional status among segregating V segments might reflect linkage disequilibrium, but an unknown experimental factor could not be ruled out. Most TCR sequences were seen in very few donors, while some public TCRs were found in many individuals. According to a later analysis, most CMV-associated TCR beta chains appeared to be HLA-restricted, and the HLA associations seemed to be driven largely by CMV exposure. The authors suggested that the approach could potentially be extended to other disease states and immunological phenotypes. A later analysis reported that several top co-occurrence clusters appeared linked to parvovirus B19, influenza, CMV and Epstein-Barr virus. According to a later genetic analysis, donors in an Asian-associated ancestry cluster had fewer N-insertions in productive TCRs than the roughly 700-donor mean. Assigning TCR associations to individual alleles was difficult when HLA alleles, especially DR and DQ, strongly co-occurred. In a later analysis, TCR association rates were found to vary across HLA loci, with the most associated TCRs seen for DRB1 alleles and the fewest for HLA-C alleles. An earlier analysis of some 560 of the donors showed that most TCR beta V segments appeared in productive rearrangements either about 90% or about 30% of the time, which broadly matched IMGT annotations. The classifier was reported to diagnose cytomegalovirus status with high specificity and sensitivity in both the original and validation cohorts. Because counts were too low, seventeen rarely observed V segments, including chromosome 9 orphons, were excluded from the earlier analysis of 587 of the donors. Because HLA typing was missing for some donors at each locus, association tests included only the typed subset. V-gene and J-gene trimming of TCR beta chains was associated with a missense DCLRE1C variant in a later genetic analysis, and the association was replicated in an independent cohort. For the cohort, immune exposure information was limited to CMV serostatus. A group of highly shared sequence variants was considered likely to be a technical artifact of the sequencing pipeline. A further reported finding was that TCR beta sequences accurately predicted the HLA-A and HLA-B alleles for most subjects in the first cohort. Roughly uniform sequencing depth across donors was assumed in presence/absence analyses, although this assumption may not hold. At a false discovery rate of 0.05, a later analysis linked fewer than 20,000 TCR beta sequences to specific HLA alleles. Compared with equally common non-associated chains, HLA-associated TCR beta chains in a later analysis were more clonally expanded and had lower generation probabilities. Some IMGT-functional V segments, including TRBV6-2 and TRBV6-3, could not be told apart with the 87-base-pair reads, so those segments were excluded.

The chain links TRBV12-5 with TRBJ2-7; no D gene can be assigned with confidence. This clonotype originated in a male donor in good health and CMV-seropositive. Sequenced sample: PBMCs. The nucleotide sequence is TGTGCTAGTGGGTCGCGGAACGAGCAGTACTTC. It translates to CASGSRNEQYF.